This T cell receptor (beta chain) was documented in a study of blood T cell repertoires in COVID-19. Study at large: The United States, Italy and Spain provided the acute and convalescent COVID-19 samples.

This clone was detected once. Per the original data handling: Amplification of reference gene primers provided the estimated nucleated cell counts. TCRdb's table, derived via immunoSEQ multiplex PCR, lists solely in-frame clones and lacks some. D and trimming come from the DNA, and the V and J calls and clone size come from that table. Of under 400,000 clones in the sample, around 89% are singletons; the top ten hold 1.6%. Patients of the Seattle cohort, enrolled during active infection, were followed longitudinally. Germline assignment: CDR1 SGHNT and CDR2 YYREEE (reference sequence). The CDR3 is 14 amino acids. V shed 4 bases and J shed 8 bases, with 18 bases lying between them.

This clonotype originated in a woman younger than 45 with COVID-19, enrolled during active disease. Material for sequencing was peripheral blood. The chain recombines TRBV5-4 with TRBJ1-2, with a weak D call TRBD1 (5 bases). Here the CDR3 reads CASSEDGRVNGYTF. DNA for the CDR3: TGTGCCAGCAGCGAAGATGGCAGGGTGAACGGCTACACCTTC. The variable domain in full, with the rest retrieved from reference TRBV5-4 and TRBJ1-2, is ETGVTQSPTHLIKTRGQQVTLRCSSQSGHNTVSWYQQALGQGPQFIFQYYREEENGRGNFPPRFSGLQFPNYSSELNVNALELDDSALYLCASSEDGRVNGYTFGSGTRLTVV.